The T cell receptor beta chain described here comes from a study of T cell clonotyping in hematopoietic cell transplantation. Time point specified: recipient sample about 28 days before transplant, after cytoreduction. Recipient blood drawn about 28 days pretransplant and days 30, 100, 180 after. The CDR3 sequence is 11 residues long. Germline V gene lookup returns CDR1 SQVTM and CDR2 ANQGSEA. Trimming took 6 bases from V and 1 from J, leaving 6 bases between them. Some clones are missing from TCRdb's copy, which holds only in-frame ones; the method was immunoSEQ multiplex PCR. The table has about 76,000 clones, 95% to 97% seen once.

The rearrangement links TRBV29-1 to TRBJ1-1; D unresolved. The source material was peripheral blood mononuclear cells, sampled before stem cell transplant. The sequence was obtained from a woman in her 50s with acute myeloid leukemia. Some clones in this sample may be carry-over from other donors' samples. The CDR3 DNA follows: TGCAGCGTACAATCGAACACTGAAGCTTTCTTT. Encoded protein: CSVQSNTEAFF.